The 3 T cell receptor beta chains below all came from one sample that was sequenced in a study of T cell responses to AZD1222 COVID-19 vaccine. The assay was immunoSEQ multiplex PCR, and TCRdb's table has in-frame clones only and misses some. Here the sample spans approximately 120,000 clones, approximately 87% being singletons. Material: peripheral blood, obtained 28 days after the second AZD1222 dose. The receptors shown here come from an adult who received the AZD1222 COVID-19 vaccine.

J is TRBJ1-5 and V is TRBV7-3, with TRBD1 as a possible D gene (5 bases). Trimming shortened V by 3 bases and J by 5 bases, and 8 bases separated the two germline ends. CDR3 length: 13 amino acids. Germline-derived CDR1 and CDR2 are SGHTA and FQGTGA. Here the CDR3 DNA reads TGTGCCAGCAGCTTGGGCAGGGATCAGCCCCAGCATTTT. As protein: CASSLGRDQPQHF.

This clone was seen repeatedly, ten times or more. The chain joins TRBV15 to TRBJ1-1; the match to TRBD1 covers 7 bases. Germline CDR1 is LNHNV and CDR2 is YYDKDF (reference sequence). The CDR3 is 15 residues long. With 0 bases clipped from V and 0 bases from J, the junction kept 1 base outside the gene matches. CDR3 nucleotide sequence: TGTGCCACCAGCAGAGACAGGGGGATGAACACTGAAGCTTTCTTT. This translates into CATSRDRGMNTEAFF.

The chain employs TRBV2 and TRBJ2-2; TRBD2 agrees at 7 bases. The V and J ends lost 7 bases and 6 bases, in that order; junction bases with no gene match: 5. The CDR3 runs 13 residues. CDR1 is SNHLY, CDR2 FYNNEI, per germline. The DNA of the CDR3 is TGTGCCAGCACTGGGGAGGGGCCCGGGGAGCTGTTTTTT. Translating it yields CASTGEGPGELFF. The whole variable domain, filled in from reference TRBV2 and TRBJ2-2, reads EPEVTQTPSHQVTQMGQEVILRCVPISNHLYFYWYRQILGQKVEFLVSFYNNEISEKSEIFDDQFSVERPDGSNFTLKIRSTKLEDSAMYFCASTGEGPGELFFGEGSRLTVL.